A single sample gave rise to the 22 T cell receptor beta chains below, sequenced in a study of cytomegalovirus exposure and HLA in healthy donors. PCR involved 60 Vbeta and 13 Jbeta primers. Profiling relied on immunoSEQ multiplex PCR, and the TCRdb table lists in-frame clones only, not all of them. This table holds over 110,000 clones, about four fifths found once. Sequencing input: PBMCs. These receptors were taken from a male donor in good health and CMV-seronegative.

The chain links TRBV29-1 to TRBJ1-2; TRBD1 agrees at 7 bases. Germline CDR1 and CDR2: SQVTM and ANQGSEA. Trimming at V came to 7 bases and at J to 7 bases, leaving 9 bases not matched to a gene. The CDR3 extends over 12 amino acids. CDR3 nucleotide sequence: TGCAGCGCTCCACAGGGGAACGGTGGCTACACCTTC. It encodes CSAPQGNGGYTF.

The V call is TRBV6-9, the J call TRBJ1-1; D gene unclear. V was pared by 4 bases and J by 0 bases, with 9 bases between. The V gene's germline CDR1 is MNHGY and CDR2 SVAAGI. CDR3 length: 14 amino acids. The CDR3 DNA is TGTGCCAGCAGTTCTCACATCCTGAACACTGAAGCTTTCTTT. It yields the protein CASSSHILNTEAFF.

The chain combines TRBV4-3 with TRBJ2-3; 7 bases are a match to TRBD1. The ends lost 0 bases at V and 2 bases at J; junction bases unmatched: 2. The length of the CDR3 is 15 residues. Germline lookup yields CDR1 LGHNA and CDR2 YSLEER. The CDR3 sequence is CASSQDDRATDTQYF. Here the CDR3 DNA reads TGCGCCAGCAGCCAAGATGACAGGGCCACAGATACGCAGTATTTT.

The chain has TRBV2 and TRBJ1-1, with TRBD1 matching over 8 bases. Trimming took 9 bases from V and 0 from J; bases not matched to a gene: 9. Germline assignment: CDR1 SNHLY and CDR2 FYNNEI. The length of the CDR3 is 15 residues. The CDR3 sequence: CARRAGTGLNTEAFF. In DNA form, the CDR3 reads TGTGCCAGACGAGCGGGGACAGGCTTGAACACTGAAGCTTTCTTT.

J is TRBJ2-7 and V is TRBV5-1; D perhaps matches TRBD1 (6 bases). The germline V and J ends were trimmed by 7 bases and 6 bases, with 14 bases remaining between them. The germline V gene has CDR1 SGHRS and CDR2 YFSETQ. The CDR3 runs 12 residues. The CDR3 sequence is CASQTGRGEQYF. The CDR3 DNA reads TGCGCCAGCCAAACAGGGAGAGGCGAGCAGTACTTC.

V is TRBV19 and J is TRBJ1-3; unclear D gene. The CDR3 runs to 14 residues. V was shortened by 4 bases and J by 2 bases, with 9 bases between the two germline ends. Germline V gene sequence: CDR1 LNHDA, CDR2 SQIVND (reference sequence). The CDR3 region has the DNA TGTGCCAGTAGTAGGGTGGGCGCTGGAAACACCATATATTTT. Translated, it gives CASSRVGAGNTIYF.

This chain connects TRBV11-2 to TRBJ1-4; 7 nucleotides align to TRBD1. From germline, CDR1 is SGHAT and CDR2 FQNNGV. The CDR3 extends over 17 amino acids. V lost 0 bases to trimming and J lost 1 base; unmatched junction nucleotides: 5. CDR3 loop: CASSLELGGETNEKLFF. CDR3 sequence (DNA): TGTGCCAGCAGCTTAGAGTTAGGGGGCGAAACTAATGAAAAACTGTTTTTT.

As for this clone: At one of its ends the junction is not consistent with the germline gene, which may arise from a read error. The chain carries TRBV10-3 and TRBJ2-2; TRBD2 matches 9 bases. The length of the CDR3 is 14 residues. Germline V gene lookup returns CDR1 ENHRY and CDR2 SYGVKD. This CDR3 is CAISPSGNAGELFF. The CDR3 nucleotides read TGTGCCATCAGTCCTAGCGGGAACGCCGGGGAGCTGTTTTTT.

The CDR3 region is CASLGLAGDKEQFF. The CDR3 region has the DNA TGTGCCAGCCTCGGACTAGCGGGAGATAAGGAGCAGTTCTTC. The chain couples TRBV27 to TRBJ2-1; 13 nucleotides align to TRBD2. The CDR3 is made up of 14 amino acids. The ends lost 8 bases at V and 10 bases at J; junction bases unmatched: 8. From germline, CDR1 is MNHEY and CDR2 SMNVEV (reference sequence).

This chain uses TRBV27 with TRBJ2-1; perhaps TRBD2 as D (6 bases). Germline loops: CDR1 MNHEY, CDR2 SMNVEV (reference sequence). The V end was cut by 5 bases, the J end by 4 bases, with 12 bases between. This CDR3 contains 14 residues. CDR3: CASSPIAAYNEQFF. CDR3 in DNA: TGTGCCAGCAGTCCAATAGCGGCTTACAATGAGCAGTTCTTC.

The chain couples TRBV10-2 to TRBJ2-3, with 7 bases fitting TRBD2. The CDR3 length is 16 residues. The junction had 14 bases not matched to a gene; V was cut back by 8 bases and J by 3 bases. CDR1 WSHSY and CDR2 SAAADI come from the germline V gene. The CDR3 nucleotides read TGCGCCAGCCAACCGAGGGGAGCGGGAATGACAGATACGCAGTATTTT. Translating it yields CASQPRGAGMTDTQYF.

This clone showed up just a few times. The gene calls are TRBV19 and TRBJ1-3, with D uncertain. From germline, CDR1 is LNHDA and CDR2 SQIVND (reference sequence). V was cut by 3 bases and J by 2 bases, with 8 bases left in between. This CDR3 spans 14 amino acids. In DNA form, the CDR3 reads TGTGCCAGTAGTATGGAGGTCACTGGAAACACCATATATTTT. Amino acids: CASSMEVTGNTIYF. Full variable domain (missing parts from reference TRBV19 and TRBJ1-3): DGGITQSPKYLFRKEGQNVTLSCEQNLNHDAMYWYRQDPGQGLRLIYYSQIVNDFQKGDIAEGYSVSREKKESFPLTVTSAQKNPTAFYLCASSMEVTGNTIYFGEGSWLTVV.

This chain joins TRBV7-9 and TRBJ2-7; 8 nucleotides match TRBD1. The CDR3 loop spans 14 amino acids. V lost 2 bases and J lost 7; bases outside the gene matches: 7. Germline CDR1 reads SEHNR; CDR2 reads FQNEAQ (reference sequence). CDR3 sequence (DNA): TGTGCCAGCAGCTTATTTCAGGGGGCAGGGGAGCAGTACTTC. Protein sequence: CASSLFQGAGEQYF.

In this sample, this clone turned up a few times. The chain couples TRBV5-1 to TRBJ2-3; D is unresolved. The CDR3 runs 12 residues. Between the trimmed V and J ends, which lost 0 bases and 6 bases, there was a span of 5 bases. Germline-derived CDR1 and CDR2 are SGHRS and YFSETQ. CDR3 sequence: CASSLDEDTQYF. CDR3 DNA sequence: TGCGCCAGCAGCTTGGATGAGGATACGCAGTATTTT. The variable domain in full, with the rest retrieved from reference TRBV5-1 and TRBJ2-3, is KAGVTQTPRYLIKTRGQQVTLSCSPISGHRSVSWYQQTPGQGLQFLFEYFSETQRNKGNFPGRFSGRQFSNSRSEMNVSTLELGDSALYLCASSLDEDTQYFGPGTRLTVL.

The CDR3 here is CASSMTRSSGYEQYF. For the CDR3, the DNA is TGTGCCAGCAGTATGACACGCTCAAGCGGCTACGAGCAGTACTTC. The V call is TRBV6-5, the J call TRBJ2-7, with a tentative D call TRBD2 (5 bases). Per the germline V gene, CDR1 is MNHEY and CDR2 is SVGAGI. V gave up 5 bases and J gave up 3 bases, with 17 bases separating them. The CDR3 runs 15 residues.

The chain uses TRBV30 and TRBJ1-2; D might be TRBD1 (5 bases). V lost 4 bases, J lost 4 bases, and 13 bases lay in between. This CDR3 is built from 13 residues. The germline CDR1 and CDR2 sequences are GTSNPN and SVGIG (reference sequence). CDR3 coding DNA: TGTGCCTGGACGCTTAGGGGCGTCTATGGCTACACCTTC. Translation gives CAWTLRGVYGYTF.

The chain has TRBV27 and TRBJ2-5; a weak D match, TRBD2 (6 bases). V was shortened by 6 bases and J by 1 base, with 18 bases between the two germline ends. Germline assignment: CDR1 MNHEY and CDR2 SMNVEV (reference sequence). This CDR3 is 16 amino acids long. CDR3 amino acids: CASSPSIFGGQETQYF. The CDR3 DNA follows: TGTGCCAGCAGCCCCAGTATTTTCGGGGGCCAAGAGACCCAGTACTTC.

The CDR3 reads CASSLVAGAAYNEQFF. The CDR3 coding sequence is TGCGCCAGCAGCCTCGTTGCGGGGGCGGCCTACAATGAGCAGTTCTTC. The chain carries TRBV4-1 and TRBJ2-1; TRBD2 is a possible D gene (7 bases). Deletions cut 4 bases from V and 2 bases from J, with 15 bases between. The length of the CDR3 is 16 residues. Germline-derived CDR1 and CDR2 are MGHRA and YSYEKL.

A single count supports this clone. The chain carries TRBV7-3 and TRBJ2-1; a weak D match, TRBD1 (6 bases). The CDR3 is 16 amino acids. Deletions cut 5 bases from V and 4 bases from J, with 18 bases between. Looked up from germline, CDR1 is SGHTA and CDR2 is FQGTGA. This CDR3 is CASSLGFGGRYNEQFF. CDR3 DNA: TGTGCCAGCAGCCTAGGTTTTGGGGGCCGGTACAATGAGCAGTTCTTC.

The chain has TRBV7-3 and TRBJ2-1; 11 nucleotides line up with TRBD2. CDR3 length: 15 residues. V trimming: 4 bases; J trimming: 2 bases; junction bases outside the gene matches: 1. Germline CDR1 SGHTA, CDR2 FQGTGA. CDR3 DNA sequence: TGTGCCAGCAGCTCGGGACTAGCGGCCTACAATGAGCAGTTCTTC. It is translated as CASSSGLAAYNEQFF.

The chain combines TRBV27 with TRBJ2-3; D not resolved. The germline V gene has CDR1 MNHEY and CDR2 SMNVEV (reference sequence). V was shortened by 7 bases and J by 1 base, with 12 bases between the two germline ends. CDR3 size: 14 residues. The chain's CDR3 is CASTFMTRTDTQYF. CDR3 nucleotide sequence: TGTGCCAGCACTTTTATGACTCGCACAGATACGCAGTATTTT.

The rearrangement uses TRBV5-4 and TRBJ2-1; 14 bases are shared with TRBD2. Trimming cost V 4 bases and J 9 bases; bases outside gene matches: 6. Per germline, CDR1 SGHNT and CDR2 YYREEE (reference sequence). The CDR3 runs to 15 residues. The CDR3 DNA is TGTGCCAGCAGCGGGACTAGCGGGAGAGCCGCTGAGCAGTTCTTC. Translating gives CASSGTSGRAAEQFF.